This TCR beta chain was found in a study of T cell responses to AZD1222 COVID-19 vaccine. The CDR3 is 16 residues long. V lost 1 base and J lost 4; bases outside the gene matches: 6. Germline CDR1 is KGHSH and CDR2 is LQKENI. Assay: immunoSEQ multiplex PCR; the TCRdb copy retains only in-frame clones and omits some. The table has roughly 140,000 clones, 92% seen once. Study findings and constraints: Repertoire sampling happened only post peak T cell response. Among those given AZD1222, only six or seven were seropositive at baseline. CD4 TCRs associated with vaccination spanned spike, dominating at 160-218 and 743-854. As reported, nearly half of all spike-specific TCRs target variant regions that are unmutated.

Concerning this clone itself: Its specificity is unknown.

The receptor was derived from an adult in good health. The chain employs TRBV18 and TRBJ1-1; 10 positions agree with TRBD1. The sequencing here drew on peripheral blood, taken on day 0 of AZD1222 vaccination. The CDR3 protein is CASSPLTGGLGTEAFF. CDR3 sequence (DNA): TGTGCCAGCTCACCACTGACAGGGGGCTTGGGCACTGAAGCTTTCTTT.